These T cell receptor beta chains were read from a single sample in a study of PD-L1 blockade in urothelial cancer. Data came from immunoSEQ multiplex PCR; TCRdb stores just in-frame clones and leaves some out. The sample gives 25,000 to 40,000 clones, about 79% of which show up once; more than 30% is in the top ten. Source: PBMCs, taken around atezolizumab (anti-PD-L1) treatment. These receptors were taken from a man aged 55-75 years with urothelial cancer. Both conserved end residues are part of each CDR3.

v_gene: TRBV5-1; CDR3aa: CASSAGTVGENTEAFF
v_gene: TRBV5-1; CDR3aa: CASSSDRAEEGYTF
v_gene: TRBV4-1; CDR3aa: CASSQVHVAGGELFF
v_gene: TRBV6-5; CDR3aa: CASSLAVGEQYF
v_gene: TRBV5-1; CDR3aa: CASSLEGNNYEQYF
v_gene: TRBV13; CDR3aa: CASSSSGALGREQFF
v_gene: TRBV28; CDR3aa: CASSLSQTYEQYF
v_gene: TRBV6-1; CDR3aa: CASSDQRGNTEAFF
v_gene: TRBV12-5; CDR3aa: CASGLSAGVGTDTQYF
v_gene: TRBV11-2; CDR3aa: CASSLSTGNYGYTF
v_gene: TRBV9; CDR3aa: CASSAAGQGPPYHF
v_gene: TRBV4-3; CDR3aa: CASSQGLAKETQYF
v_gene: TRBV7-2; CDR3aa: CASSLPGGINYGYTF
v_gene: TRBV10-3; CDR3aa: CAISESKRGPGEQETQYF
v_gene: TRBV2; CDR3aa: CASSEMQGAVNYGYTF
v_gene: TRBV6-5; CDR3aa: CASRVNVIWLAQFF